This T cell receptor (beta chain) was sequenced during a study of shared clonotypes between healthy human individuals. This clone was detected only once. The same CDR3 is also encoded by other DNA sequences in this sample. Sequenced by immunoSEQ multiplex PCR; TCRdb stores in-frame clones only, minus some. The sample shows some 2.4 million clones, 90% to 95% of them seen only once. This CDR3 region has 13 residues. Deletions cut 0 bases from V and 2 bases from J, with 4 bases between. Per germline, CDR1 SGHTA and CDR2 FQGTGA. Sequencing used naive CD4+ T cells from PBMCs. Subset indicated: CD45RA+ positively selected. This sequence joins TRBV7-3 and TRBJ1-1; D gene ambiguous. The sequence derives from a young man in good health. Some clones in this sample may be carry-over from other donors' samples. The CDR3 loop is CASSLTGNTEAFF. In DNA, the CDR3 is TGTGCCAGCAGCTTAACGGGAAACACTGAAGCTTTCTTT. Filled out from reference TRBV7-3 and TRBJ1-1, the complete variable domain reads GAGVSQTPSNKVTEKGKYVELRCDPISGHTALYWYRQSLGQGPEFLIYFQGTGAADDSGLPNDRFFAVRPEGSVSTLKIQRTERGDSAVYLCASSLTGNTEAFFGQGTRLTVV.